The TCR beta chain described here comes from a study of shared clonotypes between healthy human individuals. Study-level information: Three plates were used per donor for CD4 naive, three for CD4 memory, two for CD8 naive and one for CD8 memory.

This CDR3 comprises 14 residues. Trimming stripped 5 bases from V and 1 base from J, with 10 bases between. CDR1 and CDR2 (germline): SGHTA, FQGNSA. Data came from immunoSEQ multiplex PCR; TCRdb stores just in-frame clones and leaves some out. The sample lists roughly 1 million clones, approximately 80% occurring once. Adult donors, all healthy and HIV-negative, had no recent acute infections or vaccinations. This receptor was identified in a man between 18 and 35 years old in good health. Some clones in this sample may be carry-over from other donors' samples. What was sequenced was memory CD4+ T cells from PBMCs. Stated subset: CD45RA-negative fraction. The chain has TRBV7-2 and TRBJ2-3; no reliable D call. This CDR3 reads CASSRPTGTDTQYF. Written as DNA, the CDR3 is TGTGCCAGCAGCCGGCCGACGGGCACAGATACGCAGTATTTT.